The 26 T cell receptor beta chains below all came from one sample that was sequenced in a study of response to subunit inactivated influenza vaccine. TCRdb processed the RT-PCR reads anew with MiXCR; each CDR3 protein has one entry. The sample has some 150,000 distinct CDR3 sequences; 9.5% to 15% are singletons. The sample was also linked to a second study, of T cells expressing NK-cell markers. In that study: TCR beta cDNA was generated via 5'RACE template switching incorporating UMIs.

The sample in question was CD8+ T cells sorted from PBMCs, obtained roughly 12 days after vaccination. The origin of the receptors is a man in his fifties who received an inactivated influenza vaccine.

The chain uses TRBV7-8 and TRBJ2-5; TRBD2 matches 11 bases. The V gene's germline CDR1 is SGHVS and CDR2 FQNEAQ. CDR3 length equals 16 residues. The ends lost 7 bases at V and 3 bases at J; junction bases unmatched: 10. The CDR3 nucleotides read TGTGCCAGCACCTCCCCGACTAGCGGGGTTAAAGAGACCCAGTACTTC. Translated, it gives CASTSPTSGVKETQYF.

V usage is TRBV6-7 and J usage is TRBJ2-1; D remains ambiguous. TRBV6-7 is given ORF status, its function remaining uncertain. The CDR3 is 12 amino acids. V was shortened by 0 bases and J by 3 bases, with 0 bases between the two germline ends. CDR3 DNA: TGTGCCAGCAGTTACTCCTACAATGAGCAGTTCTTC. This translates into CASSYSYNEQFF.

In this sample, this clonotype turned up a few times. The CDR3 bases are TGTGCCAGCAGCGTCCGACTAGCGGGGGGGCGCGAGCAGTACTTC. Translating it yields CASSVRLAGGREQYF. The chain is built from TRBV7-8 and TRBJ2-7; TRBD2 aligns across 14 bases. With V trimmed by 5 bases and J by 6 bases, 6 bases remained unmatched. The CDR3 is 15 residues long. The germline gives CDR1 SGHVS, CDR2 FQNEAQ.

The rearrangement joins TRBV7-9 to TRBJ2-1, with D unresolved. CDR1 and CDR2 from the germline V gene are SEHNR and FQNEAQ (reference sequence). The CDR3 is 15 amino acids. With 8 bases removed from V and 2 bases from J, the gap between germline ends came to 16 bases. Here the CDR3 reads CASGPSGYTYNEQFF. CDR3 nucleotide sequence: TGTGCCAGCGGACCTTCTGGATATACCTACAATGAGCAGTTCTTC.

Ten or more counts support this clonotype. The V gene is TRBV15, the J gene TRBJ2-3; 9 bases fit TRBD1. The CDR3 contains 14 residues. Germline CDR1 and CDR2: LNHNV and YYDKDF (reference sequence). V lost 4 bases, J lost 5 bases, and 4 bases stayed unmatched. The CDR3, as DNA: TGTGCCACCAGCAACCGACAGGGGGTAGATACGCAGTATTTT. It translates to CATSNRQGVDTQYF.

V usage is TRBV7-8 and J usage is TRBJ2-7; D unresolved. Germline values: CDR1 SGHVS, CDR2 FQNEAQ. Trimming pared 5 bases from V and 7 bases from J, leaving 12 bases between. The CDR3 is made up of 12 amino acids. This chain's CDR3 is CASSRPLMEQYF. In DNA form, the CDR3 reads TGTGCCAGCAGCCGTCCTCTCATGGAGCAGTACTTC. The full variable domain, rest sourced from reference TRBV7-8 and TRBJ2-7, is GAGVSQSPRYKVAKRGQDVALRCDPISGHVSLFWYQQALGQGPEFLTYFQNEAQLDKSGLPSDRFFAERPEGSVSTLKIQRTQQEDSAVYLCASSRPLMEQYFGPGTRLTVT.

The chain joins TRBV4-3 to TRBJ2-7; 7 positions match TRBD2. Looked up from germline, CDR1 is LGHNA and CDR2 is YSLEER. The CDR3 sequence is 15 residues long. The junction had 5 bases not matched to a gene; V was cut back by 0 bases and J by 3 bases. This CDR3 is CASSQEWGGNYEQYF. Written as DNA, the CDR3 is TGCGCCAGCAGCCAAGAATGGGGGGGGAACTACGAGCAGTACTTC.

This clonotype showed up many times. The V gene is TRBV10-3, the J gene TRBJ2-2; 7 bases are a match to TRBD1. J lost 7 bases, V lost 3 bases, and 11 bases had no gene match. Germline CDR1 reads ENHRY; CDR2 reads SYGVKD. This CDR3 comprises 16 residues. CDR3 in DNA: TGTGCCATCAGTGAAGTTGAAGGGGGCGAGGTCGGGGAGCTGTTTTTT. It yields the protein CAISEVEGGEVGELFF.

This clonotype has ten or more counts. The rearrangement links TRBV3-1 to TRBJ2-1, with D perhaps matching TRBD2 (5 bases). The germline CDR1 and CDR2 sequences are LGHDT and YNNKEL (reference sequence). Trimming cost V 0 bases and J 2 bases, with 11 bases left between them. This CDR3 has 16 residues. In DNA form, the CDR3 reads TGTGCCAGCAGCCAAGAGGCCGGGAACGCCTACAATGAGCAGTTCTTC. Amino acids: CASSQEAGNAYNEQFF.

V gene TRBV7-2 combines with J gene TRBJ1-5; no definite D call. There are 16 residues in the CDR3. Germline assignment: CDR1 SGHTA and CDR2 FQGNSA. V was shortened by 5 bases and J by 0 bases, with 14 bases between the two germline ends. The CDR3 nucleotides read TGTGCCAGCAGCCTTGGAGGGCAGTATAGCAATCAGCCCCAGCATTTT. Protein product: CASSLGGQYSNQPQHF. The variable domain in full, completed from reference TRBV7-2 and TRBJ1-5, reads GAGVSQSPSNKVTEKGKDVELRCDPISGHTALYWYRQSLGQGLEFLIYFQGNSAPDKSGLPSDRFSAERTGGSVSTLTIQRTQQEDSAVYLCASSLGGQYSNQPQHFGDGTRLSIL.

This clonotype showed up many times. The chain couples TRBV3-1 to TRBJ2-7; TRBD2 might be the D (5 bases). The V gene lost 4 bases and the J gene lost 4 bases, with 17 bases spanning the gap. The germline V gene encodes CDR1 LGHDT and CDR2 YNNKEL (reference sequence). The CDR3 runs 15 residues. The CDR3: CASSPWAQEDYEQYF. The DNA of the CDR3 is TGTGCCAGCAGCCCCTGGGCCCAGGAGGATTACGAGCAGTACTTC.

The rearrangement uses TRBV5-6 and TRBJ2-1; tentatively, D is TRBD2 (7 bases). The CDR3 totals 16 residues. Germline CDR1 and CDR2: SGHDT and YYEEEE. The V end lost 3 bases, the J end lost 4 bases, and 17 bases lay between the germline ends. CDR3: CASSSKLAGAYNEQFF. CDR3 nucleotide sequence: TGTGCCAGCAGCTCTAAATTGGCGGGGGCTTACAATGAGCAGTTCTTC.

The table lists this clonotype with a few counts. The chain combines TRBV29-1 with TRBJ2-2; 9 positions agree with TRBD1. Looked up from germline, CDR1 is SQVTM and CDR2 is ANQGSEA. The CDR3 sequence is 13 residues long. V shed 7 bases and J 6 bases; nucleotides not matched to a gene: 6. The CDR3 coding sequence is TGCAGCGGAACAGGGGGCGCGGCCGGGGAGCTGTTTTTT. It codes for CSGTGGAAGELFF.

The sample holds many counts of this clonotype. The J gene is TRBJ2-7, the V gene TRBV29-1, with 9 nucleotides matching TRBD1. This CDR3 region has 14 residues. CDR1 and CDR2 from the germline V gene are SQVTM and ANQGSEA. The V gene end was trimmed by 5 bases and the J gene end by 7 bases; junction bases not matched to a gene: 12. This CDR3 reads CSVPVGTGHGEQYF. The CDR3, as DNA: TGCAGCGTTCCGGTCGGGACAGGGCACGGAGAGCAGTACTTC.

The CDR3 reads CASSQDPGLSNSPLHF. DNA for the CDR3: TGCGCCAGCAGCCAAGATCCGGGACTCTCAAATTCACCCCTCCACTTT. The J gene is TRBJ1-6, the V gene TRBV4-3; TRBD1 is a possible D gene (5 bases). The CDR3 totals 16 residues. The germline V and J ends were trimmed by 0 bases and 7 bases, with 13 bases remaining between them. From germline, CDR1 is LGHNA and CDR2 YSLEER.

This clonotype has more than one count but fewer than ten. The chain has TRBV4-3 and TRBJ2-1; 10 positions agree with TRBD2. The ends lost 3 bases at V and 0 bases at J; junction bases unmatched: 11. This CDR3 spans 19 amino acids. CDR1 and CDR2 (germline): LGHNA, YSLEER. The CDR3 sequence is CASSHGLGLATVSYNEQFF. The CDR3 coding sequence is TGCGCCAGCAGCCATGGTCTGGGACTAGCGACTGTCTCCTACAATGAGCAGTTCTTC.

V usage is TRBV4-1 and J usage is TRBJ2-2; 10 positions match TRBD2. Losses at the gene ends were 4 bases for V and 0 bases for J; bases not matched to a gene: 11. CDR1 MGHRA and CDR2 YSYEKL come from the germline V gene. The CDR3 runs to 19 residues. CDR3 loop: CASSPFMKLAGPNTGELFF. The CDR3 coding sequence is TGCGCCAGCAGCCCCTTCATGAAACTAGCGGGGCCGAACACCGGGGAGCTGTTTTTT.

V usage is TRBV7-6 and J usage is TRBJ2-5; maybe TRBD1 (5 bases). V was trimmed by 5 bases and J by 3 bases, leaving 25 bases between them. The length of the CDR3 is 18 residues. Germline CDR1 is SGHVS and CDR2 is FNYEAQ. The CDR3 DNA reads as TGTGCCAGCAGCCCTTACTCTATCGGCGACAGAGAAAAAGAGACCCAGTACTTC. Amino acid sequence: CASSPYSIGDREKETQYF.

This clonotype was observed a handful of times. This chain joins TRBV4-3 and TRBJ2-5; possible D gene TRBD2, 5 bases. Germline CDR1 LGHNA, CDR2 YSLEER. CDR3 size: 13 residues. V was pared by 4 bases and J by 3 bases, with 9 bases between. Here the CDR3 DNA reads TGCGCCAGCAGCCGAGGACTTAAAGAGACCCAGTACTTC. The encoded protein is CASSRGLKETQYF.

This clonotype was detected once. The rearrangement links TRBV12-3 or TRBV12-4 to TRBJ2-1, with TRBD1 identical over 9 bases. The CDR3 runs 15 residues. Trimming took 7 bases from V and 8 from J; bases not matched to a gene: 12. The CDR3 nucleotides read TGTGCCAGCACTCCCGGGACAGGGAATCACGATGAGCAGTTCTTC. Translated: CASTPGTGNHDEQFF.

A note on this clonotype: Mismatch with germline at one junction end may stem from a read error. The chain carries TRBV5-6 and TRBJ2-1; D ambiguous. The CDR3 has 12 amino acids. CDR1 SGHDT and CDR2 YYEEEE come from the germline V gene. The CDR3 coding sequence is TGTGCCAGCAGCTTGCAACCCGTCCCTTGGTGGTTC. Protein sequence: CASSLQPVPWWF.

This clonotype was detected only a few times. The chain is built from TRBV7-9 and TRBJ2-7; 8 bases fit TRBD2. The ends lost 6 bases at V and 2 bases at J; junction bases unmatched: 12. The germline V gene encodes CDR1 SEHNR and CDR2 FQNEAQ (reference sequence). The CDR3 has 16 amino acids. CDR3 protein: CASSPWGSGSTYEQYF. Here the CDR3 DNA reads TGTGCCAGCAGTCCCTGGGGGAGCGGGAGCACCTACGAGCAGTACTTC.

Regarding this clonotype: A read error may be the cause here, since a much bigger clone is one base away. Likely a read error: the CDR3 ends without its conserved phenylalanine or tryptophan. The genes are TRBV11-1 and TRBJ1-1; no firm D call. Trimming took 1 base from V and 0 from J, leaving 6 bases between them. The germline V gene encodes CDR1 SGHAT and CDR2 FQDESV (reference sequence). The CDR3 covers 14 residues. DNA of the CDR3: TGTGCCAGCAGCTTAGGGGGTATGAACACTGAAGCTTTCTCT. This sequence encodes CASSLGGMNTEAFS.

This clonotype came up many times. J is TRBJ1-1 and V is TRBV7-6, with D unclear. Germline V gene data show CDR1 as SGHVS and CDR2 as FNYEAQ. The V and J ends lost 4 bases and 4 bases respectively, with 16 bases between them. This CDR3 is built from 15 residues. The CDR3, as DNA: TGTGCCAGCAGCTCCCAGACGGAGGCGGGCACTGAAGCTTTCTTT. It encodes CASSSQTEAGTEAFF. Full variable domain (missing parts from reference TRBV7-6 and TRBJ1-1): GAGVSQSPRYKVTKRGQDVALRCDPISGHVSLYWYRQALGQGPEFLTYFNYEAQQDKSGLPNDRFSAERPEGSISTLTIQRTEQRDSAMYRCASSSQTEAGTEAFFGQGTRLTVV.

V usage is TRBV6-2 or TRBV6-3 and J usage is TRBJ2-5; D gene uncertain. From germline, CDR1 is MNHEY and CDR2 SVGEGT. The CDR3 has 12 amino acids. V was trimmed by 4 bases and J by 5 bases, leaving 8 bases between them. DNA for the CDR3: TGTGCCAGCAGTTCCAGCCACGAGACCCAGTACTTC. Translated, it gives CASSSSHETQYF.

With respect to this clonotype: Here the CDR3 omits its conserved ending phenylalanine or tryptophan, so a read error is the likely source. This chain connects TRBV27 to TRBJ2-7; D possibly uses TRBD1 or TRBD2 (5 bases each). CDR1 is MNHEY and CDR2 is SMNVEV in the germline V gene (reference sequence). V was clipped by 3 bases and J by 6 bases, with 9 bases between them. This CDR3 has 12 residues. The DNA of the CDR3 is TGTGCCAGCAGTTTTGGGGCGGGCGAGCAGTACTTA. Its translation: CASSFGAGEQYL.